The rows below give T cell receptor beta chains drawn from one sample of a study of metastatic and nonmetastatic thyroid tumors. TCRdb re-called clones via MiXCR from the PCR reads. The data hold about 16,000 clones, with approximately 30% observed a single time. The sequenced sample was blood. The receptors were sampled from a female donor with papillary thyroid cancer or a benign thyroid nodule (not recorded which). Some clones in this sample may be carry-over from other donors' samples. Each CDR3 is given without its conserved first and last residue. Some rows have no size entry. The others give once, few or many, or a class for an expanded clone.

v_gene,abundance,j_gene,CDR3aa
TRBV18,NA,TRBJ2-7,ASSSTGGDEQY
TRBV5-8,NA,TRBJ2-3,ASSLSTGARDTQY
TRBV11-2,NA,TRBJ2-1,ASSLGDRLAEAYNEQF
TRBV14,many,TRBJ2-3,ASSQGGRGDTQY
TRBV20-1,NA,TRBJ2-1,SARTPFRRVGLDEQF
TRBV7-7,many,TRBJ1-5,ASSLEEGIGNQPQH
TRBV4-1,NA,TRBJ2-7,ASSQVLGVTEGSYEQY
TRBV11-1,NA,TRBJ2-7,ASSQGQAYEQY
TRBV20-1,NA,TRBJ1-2,SAREAHRDRGRHGYT
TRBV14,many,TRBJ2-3,ASSQVPGQGTDTQY
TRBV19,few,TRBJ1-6,ASFNRGSLH
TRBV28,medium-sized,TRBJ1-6,ASSIREVYNSPLH
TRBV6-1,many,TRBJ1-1,ASSATIRGIVTEAF
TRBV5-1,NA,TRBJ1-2,ASTFEGPTYGYT
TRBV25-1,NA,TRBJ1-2,ASEQGARVGYT
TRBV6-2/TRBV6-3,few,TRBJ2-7,ATLTNEQY
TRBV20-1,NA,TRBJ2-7,SAASRSYEQY
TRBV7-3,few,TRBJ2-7,ASGERGFEQY
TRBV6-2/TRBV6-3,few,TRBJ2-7,ASRGLGQVSYEQY
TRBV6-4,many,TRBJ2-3,ASSDSSGGADTQY
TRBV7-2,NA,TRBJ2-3,ASSLAKLAKSTDTQY
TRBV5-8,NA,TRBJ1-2,ASSLAPLNYGYT
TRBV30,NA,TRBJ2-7,AWSRLAIELY
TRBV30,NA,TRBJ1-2,AWTGQSRWGYT
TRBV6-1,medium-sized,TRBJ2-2,ASSPGWDQPNTGELF
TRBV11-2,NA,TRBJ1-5,ASSAGTGVQPQH
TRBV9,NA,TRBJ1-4,GSSVGQGSEKLF
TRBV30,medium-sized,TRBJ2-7,AWNERGKKLSYEQY
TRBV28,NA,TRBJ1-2,ASRMTGFYGYT
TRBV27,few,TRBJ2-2,AGSPRMANTGELF
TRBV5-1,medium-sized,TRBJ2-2,ASSEPDRAGELF
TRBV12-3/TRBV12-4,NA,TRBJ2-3,ASSLKVALTDTQY
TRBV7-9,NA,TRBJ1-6,ASFAITGGDSPLH
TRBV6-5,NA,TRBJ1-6,ASSYSGGAFSPLH
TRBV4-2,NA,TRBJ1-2,ASSQDYGNYGYT
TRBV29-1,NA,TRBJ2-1,SVMTGVSYNEQF
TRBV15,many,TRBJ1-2,ATSREDYGYT
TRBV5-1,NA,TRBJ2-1,ASSAGMMKSDEQF
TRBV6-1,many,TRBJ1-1,ASKRPSRGHTEAF
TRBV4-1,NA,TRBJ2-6,ASSQQTRQGKGANVLT
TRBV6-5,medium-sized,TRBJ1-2,ASSYSTRAWEISNYGYT
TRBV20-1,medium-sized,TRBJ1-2,SHRGQGLDGYT
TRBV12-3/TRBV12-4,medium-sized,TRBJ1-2,ASSLPGQNYGYT
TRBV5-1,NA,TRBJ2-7,ASSGLAGRLYEQY
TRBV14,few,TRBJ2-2,ASSRRGAGTGELF
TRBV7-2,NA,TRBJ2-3,ASSFKIGADTQY
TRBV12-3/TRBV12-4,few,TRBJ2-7,ASRLLGYEQY
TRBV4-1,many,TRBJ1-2,ASSVSWEGTNYGYT
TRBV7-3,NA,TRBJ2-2,ASSPRAGGMSGELF
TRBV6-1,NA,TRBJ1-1,ASTEGPANTEAF
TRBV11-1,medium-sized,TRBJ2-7,ASSPTRNRYEQY